The 8 T cell receptor beta chains below all came from one sample that was sequenced in a study of blood T cell repertoires in COVID-19 (dated by TCRdb to 2019 to 2021). Library generation was performed with the immunoSEQ multiplex PCR assay. As stored in TCRdb, this immuneACCESS dataset retains in-frame rearrangements with V and J assigned. A fraction of the clones does not appear; measured against another copy, unresolved V genes explain less than half of the discrepancy, and the remainder lacks a known reason. The sample table holds fewer than 250,000 clones, of which 80% to 90% were seen once. Of the sample, 3.5% to 4% is held by the ten largest clones. The sample was PBMCs or T cells enriched from blood (not recorded which). The source is a woman aged 40 to 49 with acute COVID-19.

The J gene is TRBJ1-1, the V gene TRBV11-3; 7 bases agree with TRBD1. Germline CDR1 reads SGHNT; CDR2 reads YENEEA. V lost 3 bases and J lost 11; bases outside the gene matches: 3. CDR3 length: 11 residues. The CDR3 DNA is TGTGCCAGCAGCTTTACAGGGGCGGCTTTCTTT. Residues: CASSFTGAAFF.

This chain uses TRBV6-5 with TRBJ2-5; the D gene is possibly TRBD1 (6 bases). V was cut by 6 bases and J by 2 bases, with 13 bases left in between. Germline lookup yields CDR1 MNHEY and CDR2 SVGAGI. The length of the CDR3 is 14 residues. The CDR3: CASRRDTLQETQYF. In nucleotides, the CDR3 is TGTGCCAGCAGACGGGACACTTTGCAAGAGACCCAGTACTTC.

Points on this clone: One end of the junction varies from germline; a read error may be responsible. CDR3 loop: CSFDPLGSRETQYF. The CDR3 DNA sequence: TGCAGCTTTGACCCCCTGGGGAGCAGGGAGACCCAGTACTTC. V usage is TRBV29-1 and J usage is TRBJ2-5; TRBD2 might be the D (5 bases). This CDR3 spans 14 amino acids. Germline CDR1 SQVTM, CDR2 ANQGSEA.

This rearrangement joins TRBV18 to TRBJ2-1; 9 bases agree with TRBD2. V gave up 3 bases and J gave up 5 bases; unmatched junction bases: 14. Germline lookup yields CDR1 KGHSH and CDR2 LQKENI. This CDR3 is built from 18 residues. This chain's CDR3 is CASSPTPQVAGAHNEQFF. In nucleotides, the CDR3 is TGTGCCAGCTCACCTACCCCCCAGGTAGCGGGGGCCCACAATGAGCAGTTCTTC.

CDR3 coding DNA: TGTGCCAGCAGCTTAGTCTCAGGCACCCGTTCACAGCAGTACTTC. Residues: CASSLVSGTRSQQYF. The genes are TRBV7-6 and TRBJ2-7, with D unclear. V lost 1 base and J 8 bases, leaving 18 bases between the germline ends. This CDR3 contains 15 residues. CDR1 is SGHVS, CDR2 FNYEAQ, per germline.

The chain recombines TRBV2 with TRBJ2-7; TRBD2 aligns across 10 bases. The CDR3 length is 14 residues. Trimming at V came to 7 bases and at J to 7 bases, leaving 10 bases not matched to a gene. Germline V gene sequence: CDR1 SNHLY, CDR2 FYNNEI. The CDR3 reads CASKGLATTLEQYF. In nucleotides, the CDR3 is TGTGCCAGCAAGGGACTAGCGACTACATTAGAGCAGTACTTC.

The rearrangement links TRBV7-3 to TRBJ2-1, with D maybe TRBD1 (5 bases). The germline V and J ends were trimmed by 2 bases and 6 bases, with 17 bases remaining between them. From germline, CDR1 is SGHTA and CDR2 FQGTGA. The CDR3 is made up of 16 amino acids. CDR3 loop: CASSLVVGRGPNEQFF. For the CDR3, the DNA is TGTGCCAGCAGCTTAGTAGTGGGAAGGGGCCCCAATGAGCAGTTCTTC.

The rearrangement joins TRBV7-3 to TRBJ2-3; the match to TRBD2 covers 11 bases. The trim removed 6 bases at V and 3 bases at J, leaving 11 bases unmatched. The germline CDR1 and CDR2 sequences are SGHTA and FQGTGA. The CDR3 runs to 17 residues. Here the CDR3 reads CASSPAPGLAATDTQYF. For the CDR3, the DNA is TGTGCCAGCAGTCCTGCCCCGGGACTAGCGGCTACAGATACGCAGTATTTT.